The clone carrying this TCR beta chain was picked up many times. Antigen unknown. The study based diagnoses on clinical symptoms, serum thyroxine and TRAb, thyroid ultrasound and orbital computed tomography. Amplification yielded TCR beta CDR3 regions, with RNA transcripts as the source. The HTBI primer set drove a first-round RT-PCR of the TCR CDR3. From the multiplex PCR reads, TCRdb called clonotypes with MiXCR, one entry per CDR3 protein. The sample lists roughly 560,000 distinct CDR3 sequences, about 14% occurring once. The sample belongs to a study of T cells in Graves' hyperthyroidism and ophthalmopathy. Study-wide background: Before treatment of any kind, peripheral blood was taken at initial diagnosis. Study-wide results and limits: Model predictions of ophthalmopathy came a median 6.5 months before onset.

Specimen: blood. This TCR derives from a woman in her forties with Graves' ophthalmopathy.

CDR3 sequence reads: CSVEDETAYEQYF. The CDR3 DNA is TGCAGCGTTGAAGATGAAACAGCCTACGAGCAGTACTTC. The gene calls are TRBV29-1 and TRBJ2-7; no clear D gene. Trimming cost V 0 bases and J 2 bases, with 8 bases left between them. CDR1 is SQVTM, CDR2 ANQGSEA, per germline. The CDR3 contains 13 residues.